This T cell receptor beta chain appears in the sequencing data of a study of beta chain features in type 1 diabetes. Whole-study results and caveats: More deletions and fewer insertions at VDJ junctions were seen in type 1 diabetes patients. For patients, the naive, central memory and Treg TCRB repertoires appeared more alike than for healthy donors.

Reverse transcribing all isolated RNA meant expressed TCRB transcripts were sequenced. For naive, central memory and regulatory T cell samples, reads averaged around 3.6 million. Clones were read by immunoSEQ multiplex PCR, and TCRdb kept only the in-frame ones, dropping some. The sample shows approximately 250,000 clones, less than 15% of them seen only once. Sort purity for all populations was recorded as exceeding 98%. Worth noting for this clone: As yet, its antigen is unknown.

The CDR3 covers 15 residues. The germline CDR1 and CDR2 sequences are MNHEY and SMNVEV (reference sequence). J gave up 5 bases and V 3 bases, and 6 bases lay outside the gene matches. The source is a woman aged 40 to 55 in good health. V and J are TRBV27 and TRBJ2-2, with 7 bases fitting TRBD1. Sequencing input: naive CD4+ T cells from blood. CDR3 DNA: TGTGCCAGCAGTTTTCAGGGACAGAGGACCGGGGAGCTGTTTTTT. It codes for CASSFQGQRTGELFF.